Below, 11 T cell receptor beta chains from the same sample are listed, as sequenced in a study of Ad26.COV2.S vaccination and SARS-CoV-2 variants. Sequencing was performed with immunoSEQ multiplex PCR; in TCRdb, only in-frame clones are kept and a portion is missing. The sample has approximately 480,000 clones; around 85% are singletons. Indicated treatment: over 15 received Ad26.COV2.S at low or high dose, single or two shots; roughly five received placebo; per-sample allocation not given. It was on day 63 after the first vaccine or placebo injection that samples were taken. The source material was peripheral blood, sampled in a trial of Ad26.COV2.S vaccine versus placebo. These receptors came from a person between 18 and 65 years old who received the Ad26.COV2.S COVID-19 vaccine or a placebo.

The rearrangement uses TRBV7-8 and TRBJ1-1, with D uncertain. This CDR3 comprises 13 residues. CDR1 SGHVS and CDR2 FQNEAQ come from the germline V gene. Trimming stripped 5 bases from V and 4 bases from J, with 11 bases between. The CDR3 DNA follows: TGTGCCAGCAGCCGCTGGAAGGGCACTGAAGCTTTCTTT. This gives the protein CASSRWKGTEAFF. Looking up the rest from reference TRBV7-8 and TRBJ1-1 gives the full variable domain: GAGVSQSPRYKVAKRGQDVALRCDPISGHVSLFWYQQALGQGPEFLTYFQNEAQLDKSGLPSDRFFAERPEGSVSTLKIQRTQQEDSAVYLCASSRWKGTEAFFGQGTRLTVV.

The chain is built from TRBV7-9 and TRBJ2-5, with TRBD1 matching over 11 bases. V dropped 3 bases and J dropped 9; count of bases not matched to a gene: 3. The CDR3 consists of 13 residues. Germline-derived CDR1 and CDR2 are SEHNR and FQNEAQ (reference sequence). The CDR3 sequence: CASSFGQGAAQYF. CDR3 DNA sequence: TGTGCCAGCAGCTTTGGACAGGGGGCGGCCCAGTACTTC.

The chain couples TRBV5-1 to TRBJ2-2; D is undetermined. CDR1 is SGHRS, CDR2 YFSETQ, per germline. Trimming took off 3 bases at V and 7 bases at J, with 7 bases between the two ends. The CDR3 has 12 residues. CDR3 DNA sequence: TGCGCCAGCAGCTCAATCGGCGGGGAGCTGTTTTTT. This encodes CASSSIGGELFF.

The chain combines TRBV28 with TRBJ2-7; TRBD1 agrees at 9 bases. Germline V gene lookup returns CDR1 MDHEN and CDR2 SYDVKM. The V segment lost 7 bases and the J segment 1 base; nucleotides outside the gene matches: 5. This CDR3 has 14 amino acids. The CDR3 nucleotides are TGTGCCAGCATGTTGACAGGGGGGTCCTACGAGCAGTACTTC. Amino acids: CASMLTGGSYEQYF.

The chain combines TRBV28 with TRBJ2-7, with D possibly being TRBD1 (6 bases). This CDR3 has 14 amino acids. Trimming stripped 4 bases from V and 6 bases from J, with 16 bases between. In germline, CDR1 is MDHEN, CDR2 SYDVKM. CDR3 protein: CASSSTERTAEQYF. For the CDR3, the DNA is TGTGCCAGCAGTTCCACCGAACGGACAGCCGAGCAGTACTTC.

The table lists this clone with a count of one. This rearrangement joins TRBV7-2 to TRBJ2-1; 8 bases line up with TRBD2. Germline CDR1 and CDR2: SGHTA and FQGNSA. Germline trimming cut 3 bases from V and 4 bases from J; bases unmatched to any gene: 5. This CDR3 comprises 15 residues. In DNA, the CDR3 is TGTGCCAGCAGCTTGGGACTAGGTACTTACAATGAGCAGTTCTTC. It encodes CASSLGLGTYNEQFF.

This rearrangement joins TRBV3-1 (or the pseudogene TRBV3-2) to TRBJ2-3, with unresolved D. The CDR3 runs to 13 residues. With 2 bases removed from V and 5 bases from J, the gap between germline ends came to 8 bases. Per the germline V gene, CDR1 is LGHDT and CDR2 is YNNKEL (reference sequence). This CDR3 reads CASSQRLGDTQYF. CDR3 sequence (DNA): TGTGCCAGCAGCCAACGGCTCGGAGATACGCAGTATTTT.

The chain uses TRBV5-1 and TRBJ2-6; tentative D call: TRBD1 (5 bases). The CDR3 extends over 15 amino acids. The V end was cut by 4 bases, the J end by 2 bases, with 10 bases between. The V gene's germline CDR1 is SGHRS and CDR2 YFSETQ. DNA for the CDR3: TGCGCCAGCAGCAACGACAGCCCTGGGGCCAACGTCCTGACTTTC. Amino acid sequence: CASSNDSPGANVLTF.

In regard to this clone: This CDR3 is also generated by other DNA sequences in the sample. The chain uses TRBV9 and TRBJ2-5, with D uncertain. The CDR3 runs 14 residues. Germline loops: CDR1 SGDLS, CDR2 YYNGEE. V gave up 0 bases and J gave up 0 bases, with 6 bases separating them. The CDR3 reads CASSVDPYQETQYF. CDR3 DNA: TGTGCCAGCAGCGTAGATCCGTACCAAGAGACCCAGTACTTC.

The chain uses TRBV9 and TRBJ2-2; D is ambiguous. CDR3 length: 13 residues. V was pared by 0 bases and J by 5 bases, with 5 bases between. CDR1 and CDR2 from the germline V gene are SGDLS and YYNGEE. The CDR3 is CASSVEITGELFF. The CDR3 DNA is TGTGCCAGCAGCGTAGAAATTACCGGGGAGCTGTTTTTT.

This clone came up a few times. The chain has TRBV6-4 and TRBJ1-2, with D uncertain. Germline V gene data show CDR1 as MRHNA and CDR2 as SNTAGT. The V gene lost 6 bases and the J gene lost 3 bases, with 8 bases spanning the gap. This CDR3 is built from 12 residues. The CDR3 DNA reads TGTGCCAGCAGGGGGAGAGACTATGGCTACACCTTC. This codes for CASRGRDYGYTF.